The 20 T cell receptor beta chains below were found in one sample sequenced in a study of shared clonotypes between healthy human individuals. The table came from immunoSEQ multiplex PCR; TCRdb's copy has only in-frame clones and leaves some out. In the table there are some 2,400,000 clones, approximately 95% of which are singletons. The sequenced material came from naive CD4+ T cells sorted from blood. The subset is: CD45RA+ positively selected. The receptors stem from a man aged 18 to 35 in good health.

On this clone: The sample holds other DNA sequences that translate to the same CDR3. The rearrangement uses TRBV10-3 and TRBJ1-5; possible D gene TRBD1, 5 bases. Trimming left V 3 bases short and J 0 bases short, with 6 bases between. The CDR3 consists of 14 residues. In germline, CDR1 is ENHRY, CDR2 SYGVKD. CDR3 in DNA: TGTGCCATCAGTGATGGGGGTAGCAATCAGCCCCAGCATTTT. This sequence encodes CAISDGGSNQPQHF.

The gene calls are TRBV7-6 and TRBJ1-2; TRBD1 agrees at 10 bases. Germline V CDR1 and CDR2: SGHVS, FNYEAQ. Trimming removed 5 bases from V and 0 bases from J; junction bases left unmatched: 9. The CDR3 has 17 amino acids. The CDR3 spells CASSLNLGQGANYGYTF. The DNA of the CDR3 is TGTGCCAGCAGCCTAAATCTCGGACAGGGGGCTAACTATGGCTACACCTTC.

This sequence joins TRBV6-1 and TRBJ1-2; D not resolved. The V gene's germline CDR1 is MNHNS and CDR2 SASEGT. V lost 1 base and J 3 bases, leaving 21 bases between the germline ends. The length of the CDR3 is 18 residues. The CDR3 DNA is TGTGCCAGCAGTGAAGATCTGGATACTAACGTGGCCTACTATGGCTACACCTTC. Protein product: CASSEDLDTNVAYYGYTF.

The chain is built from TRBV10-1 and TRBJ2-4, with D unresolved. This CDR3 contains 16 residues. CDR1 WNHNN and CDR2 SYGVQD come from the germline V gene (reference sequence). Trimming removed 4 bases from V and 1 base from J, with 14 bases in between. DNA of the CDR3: TGCGCCAGCAGTGCAGTGGGCAGCCTCGCCAAAAACATTCAGTACTTC. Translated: CASSAVGSLAKNIQYF.

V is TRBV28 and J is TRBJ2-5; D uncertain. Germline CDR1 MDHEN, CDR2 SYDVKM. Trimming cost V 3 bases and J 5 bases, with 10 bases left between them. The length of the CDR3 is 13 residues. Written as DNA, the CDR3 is TGTGCCAGCAGTTTCGGCCTTTTGGAGACCCAGTACTTC. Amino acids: CASSFGLLETQYF. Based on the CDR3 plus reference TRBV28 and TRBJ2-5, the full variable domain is DVKVTQSSRYLVKRTGEKVFLECVQDMDHENMFWYRQDPGLGLRLIYFSYDVKMKEKGDIPEGYSVSREKKERFSLILESASTNQTSMYLCASSFGLLETQYFGPGTRLLVL.

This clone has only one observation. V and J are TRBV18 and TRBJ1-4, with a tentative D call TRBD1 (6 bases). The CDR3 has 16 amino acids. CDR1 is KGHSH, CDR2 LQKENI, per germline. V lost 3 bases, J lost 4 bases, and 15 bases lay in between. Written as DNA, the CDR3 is TGTGCCAGCTCACCGAGACAGGCGGAAGTTAATGAAAAACTGTTTTTT. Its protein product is CASSPRQAEVNEKLFF.

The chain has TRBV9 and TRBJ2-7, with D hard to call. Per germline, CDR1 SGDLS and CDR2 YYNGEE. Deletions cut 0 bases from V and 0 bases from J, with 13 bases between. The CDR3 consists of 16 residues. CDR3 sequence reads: CASSVGPSFSSYEQYF. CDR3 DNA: TGTGCCAGCAGCGTAGGCCCATCCTTTAGCTCCTACGAGCAGTACTTC.

CDR3 protein: CASIGGGYGYTF. CDR3 DNA: TGTGCCAGCATTGGAGGGGGGTATGGCTACACCTTC. The genes are TRBV28 and TRBJ1-2, with a weak D call TRBD1 (6 bases). Germline lookup yields CDR1 MDHEN and CDR2 SYDVKM. CDR3 length: 12 amino acids. The V end lost 7 bases, the J end lost 5 bases, and 11 bases lay between the germline ends.

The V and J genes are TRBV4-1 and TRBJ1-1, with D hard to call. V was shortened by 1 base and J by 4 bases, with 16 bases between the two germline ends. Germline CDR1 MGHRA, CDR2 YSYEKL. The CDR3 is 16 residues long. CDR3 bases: TGCGCCAGCAGCCAAGGTTGGAGAGGGCTGGCCACTGAAGCTTTCTTT. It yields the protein CASSQGWRGLATEAFF.

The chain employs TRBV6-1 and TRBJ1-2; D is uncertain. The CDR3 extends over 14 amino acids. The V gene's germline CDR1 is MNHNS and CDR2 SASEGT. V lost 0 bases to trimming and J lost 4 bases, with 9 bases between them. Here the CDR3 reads CASSEAPQLYGYTF. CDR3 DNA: TGTGCCAGCAGTGAAGCGCCACAGCTCTATGGCTACACCTTC.

The CDR3, as DNA: TGTGCCAGCAGTCTTGAAGAGGTCACCTCCTACGAGCAGTACTTC. It is translated as CASSLEEVTSYEQYF. The V and J genes are TRBV2 and TRBJ2-7; no clear D gene. CDR3 length: 15 residues. Germline assignment: CDR1 SNHLY and CDR2 FYNNEI. V lost 5 bases and J lost 0, with 14 bases in between.

The CDR3 is CAISERGQGTTNEKLFF. Here the CDR3 DNA reads TGTGCCATCAGTGAAAGGGGACAGGGTACAACTAATGAAAAACTGTTTTTT. The chain links TRBV10-3 to TRBJ1-4, with TRBD1 matching over 9 bases. The CDR3 length is 17 residues. V gave up 3 bases and J gave up 0 bases; unmatched junction bases: 5. CDR1 and CDR2 (germline): ENHRY, SYGVKD.

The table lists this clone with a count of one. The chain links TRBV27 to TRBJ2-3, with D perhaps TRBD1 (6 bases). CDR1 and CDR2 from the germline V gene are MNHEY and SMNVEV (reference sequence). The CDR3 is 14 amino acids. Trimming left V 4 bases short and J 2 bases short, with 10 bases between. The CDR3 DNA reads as TGTGCCAGCAGTTCCGGACAGTACACAGATACGCAGTATTTT. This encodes CASSSGQYTDTQYF.

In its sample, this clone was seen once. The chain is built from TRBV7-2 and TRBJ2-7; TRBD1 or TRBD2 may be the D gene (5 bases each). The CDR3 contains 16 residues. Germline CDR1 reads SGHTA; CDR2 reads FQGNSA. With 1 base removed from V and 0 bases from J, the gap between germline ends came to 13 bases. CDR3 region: CASSLGGPESSYEQYF. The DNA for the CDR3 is TGTGCCAGCAGCTTAGGGGGACCAGAAAGCTCCTACGAGCAGTACTTC.

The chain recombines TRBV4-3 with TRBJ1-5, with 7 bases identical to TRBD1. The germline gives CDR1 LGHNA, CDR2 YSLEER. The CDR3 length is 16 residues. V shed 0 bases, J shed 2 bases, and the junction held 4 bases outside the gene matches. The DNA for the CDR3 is TGCGCCAGCAGCCAAGAGTTTGGGACAGGCAATCAGCCCCAGCATTTT. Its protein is CASSQEFGTGNQPQHF.

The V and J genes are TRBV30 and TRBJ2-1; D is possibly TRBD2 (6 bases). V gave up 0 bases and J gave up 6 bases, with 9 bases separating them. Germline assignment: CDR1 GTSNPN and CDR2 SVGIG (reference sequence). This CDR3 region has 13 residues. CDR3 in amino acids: CAWSVEGANEQFF. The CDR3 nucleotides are TGTGCCTGGAGTGTGGAGGGAGCCAATGAGCAGTTCTTC.

The CDR3: CASSGLSGGVRDTQYF. The CDR3 DNA sequence: TGTGCCAGCAGTGGCCTTAGCGGGGGGGTAAGAGATACGCAGTATTTT. The genes are TRBV6-1 and TRBJ2-3, with 11 bases fitting TRBD2. CDR1 and CDR2 (germline): MNHNS, SASEGT. The CDR3 loop spans 16 amino acids. With 4 bases clipped from V and 5 bases from J, the junction kept 8 bases outside the gene matches.

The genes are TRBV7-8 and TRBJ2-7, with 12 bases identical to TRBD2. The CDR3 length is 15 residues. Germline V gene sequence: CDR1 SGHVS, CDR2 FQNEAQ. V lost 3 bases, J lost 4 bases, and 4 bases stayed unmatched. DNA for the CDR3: TGTGCCAGCAGCTTGACTAGCGGGAGTAGTTACGAGCAGTACTTC. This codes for CASSLTSGSSYEQYF.

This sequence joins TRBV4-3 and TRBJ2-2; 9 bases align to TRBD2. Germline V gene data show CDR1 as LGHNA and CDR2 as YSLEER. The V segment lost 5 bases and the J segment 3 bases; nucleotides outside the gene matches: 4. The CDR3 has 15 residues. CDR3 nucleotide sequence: TGCGCCAGCAGCTATAGCGGGAGAGACACCGGGGAGCTGTTTTTT. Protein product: CASSYSGRDTGELFF.

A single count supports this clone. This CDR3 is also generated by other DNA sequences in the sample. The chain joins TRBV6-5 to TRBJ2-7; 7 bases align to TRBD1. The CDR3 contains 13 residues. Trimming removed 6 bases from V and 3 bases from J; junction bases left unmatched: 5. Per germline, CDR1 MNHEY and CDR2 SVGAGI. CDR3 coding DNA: TGTGCCAGCAGCCAGGGACAGAACTACGAGCAGTACTTC. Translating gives CASSQGQNYEQYF.